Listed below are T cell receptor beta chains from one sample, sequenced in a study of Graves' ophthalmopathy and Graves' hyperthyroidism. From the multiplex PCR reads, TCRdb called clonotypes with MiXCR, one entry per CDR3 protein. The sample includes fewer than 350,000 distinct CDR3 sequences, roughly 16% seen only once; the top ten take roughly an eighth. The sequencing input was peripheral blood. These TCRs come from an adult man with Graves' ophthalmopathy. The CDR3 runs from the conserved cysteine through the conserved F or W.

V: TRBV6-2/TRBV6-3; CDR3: CASSQTWDRSYEQYF
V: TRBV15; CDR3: CATSRDLNREQYF
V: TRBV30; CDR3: CAWRRTGNSPLHF
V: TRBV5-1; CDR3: CASSLEAEGYTF
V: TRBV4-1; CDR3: CASSPSEDSLNFYGYTF
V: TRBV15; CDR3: CATSRSRSSGNTIYF
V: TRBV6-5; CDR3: CASTQAGQGVETQYF
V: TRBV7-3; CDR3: CASSPGNGGNGETQYF
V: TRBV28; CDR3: CASSSPRGGIYEQYF
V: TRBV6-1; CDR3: CASTGTGRYEQYF
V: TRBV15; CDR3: CATSRISGVVPNQPQHF
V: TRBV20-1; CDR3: CSASPGVSQPQHF
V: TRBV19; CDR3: CASSITEANQPQHF
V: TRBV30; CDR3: CAWSQTRGYEQYF
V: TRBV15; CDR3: CATSRRLSGGSYEQYF
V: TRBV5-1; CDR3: CASRTGTSGDEQYF
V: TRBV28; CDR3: CASSGQGGYNSPLHF
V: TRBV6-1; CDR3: CASSERVHHEQYF
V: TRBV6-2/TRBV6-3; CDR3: CASSRPAGGPYEQYF
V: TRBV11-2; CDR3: CASSLGAVSEAFF
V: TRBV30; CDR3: CAWSRIGERHTEAFF
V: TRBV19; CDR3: CASRQGTQYSNQPQHF
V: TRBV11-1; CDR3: CASSSGPSRYGNTIYF
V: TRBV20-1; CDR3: CSARDLEQGAPNSPLHF
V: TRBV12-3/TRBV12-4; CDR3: CASSPTGRATGELFF
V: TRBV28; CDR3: CASSLVGQPYNQPQHF
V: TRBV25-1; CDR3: CASSETYFPYEQYF
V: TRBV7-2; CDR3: CASSLDGLNHEQYF